A single sample gave rise to the 5 T cell receptor beta chains below, sequenced in a study of T cell responses to AZD1222 COVID-19 vaccine (dated by TCRdb to the early 2020s). The receptor library was made with the immunoSEQ multiplex PCR assay. This is the immuneACCESS table as TCRdb keeps it, with only in-frame sequences that have V and J called. A part of the clones is gone; compared with another copy, unresolved V genes explain less than half, and the rest is unexplained. In this sample the table shows roughly 160,000 clones, around 92% of which occur a single time. 1% to 1.5% of the sample rests with the top ten. The meaning of the sample's time point label: about 28 days (+/-7) after the second vaccine dose. Here the sequenced sample was peripheral blood, taken 28 days after the second AZD1222 dose. The source of these receptors is an adult who received the AZD1222 COVID-19 vaccine.

The CDR3 sequence is CASSQDLGQASSGNTIYF. The CDR3 nucleotides read TGCGCCAGCAGCCAAGATCTTGGGCAGGCCTCCTCTGGAAACACCATATATTTT. The chain uses TRBV4-3 and TRBJ1-3; D uncertain. This CDR3 is 18 amino acids long. The V end was cut by 0 bases, the J end by 0 bases, with 15 bases between. Germline CDR1 and CDR2: LGHNA and YSLEER.

To note about this clone: At one end, the junction sequence differs from germline, possibly due to a read error. The rearrangement uses TRBV15 and TRBJ2-7, with TRBD2 matching 11 bases. The V gene's germline CDR1 is LNHNV and CDR2 YYDKDF (reference sequence). The CDR3 spans 17 residues. The CDR3: CATSREIAGGRGKEQYF. DNA of the CDR3: TGTGCCACCAGCCGAGAGATAGCGGGAGGGCGTGGGAAAGAGCAGTACTTC.

The DNA for the CDR3 is TGTGCCAGCAGCCCCCGGGGGAATTACTACGAGCAGTACTTC. Translated: CASSPRGNYYEQYF. V usage is TRBV11-3 and J usage is TRBJ2-7, with a weak D call TRBD2 (6 bases). This CDR3 is 14 amino acids long. V lost 5 bases to trimming and J lost 3 bases, with 14 bases between them. The V gene's germline CDR1 is SGHNT and CDR2 YENEEA.

This sequence joins TRBV6-1 and TRBJ2-3, with D perhaps TRBD2 (6 bases). Germline CDR1 reads MNHNS; CDR2 reads SASEGT. The CDR3 totals 18 residues. Between the trimmed V and J ends, which lost 3 bases and 6 bases, there was a span of 25 bases. The CDR3, as DNA: TGTGCCAGCAGTGATCTAATTGGCGCTAGCGTTAAAGGGGATACGCAGTATTTT. It encodes CASSDLIGASVKGDTQYF.

In its sample, this clone was seen once. The chain combines TRBV2 with TRBJ2-7; D is perhaps TRBD1 (6 bases). Germline V CDR1 and CDR2: SNHLY, FYNNEI. Trimming took 6 bases from V and 7 from J, leaving 19 bases between them. The CDR3 extends over 14 amino acids. The CDR3 DNA follows: TGTGCCAGCAGCGCCGGGACATGGTTGGGGGAGCAGTACTTC. It is translated as CASSAGTWLGEQYF.